Each of the 30 T cell receptor beta chains below was sequenced from the same sample in a study of response to subunit inactivated influenza vaccine. TCRdb processed the RT-PCR reads anew with MiXCR; each CDR3 protein has one entry. The data hold about 500,000 distinct CDR3 sequences, with 15% to 20% observed a single time. The sample consisted of CD4+ T cells sorted from PBMCs, taken about 23 months after vaccination. Every receptor here comes from a man aged 50-75 years who received an inactivated influenza vaccine.

Only a few counts were recorded for this clonotype. J is TRBJ2-1 and V is TRBV12-3 or TRBV12-4, with 10 bases fitting TRBD2. This CDR3 region has 16 residues. V was pared by 6 bases and J by 3 bases, with 8 bases of the junction left unmatched. CDR3 nucleotides: TGTGCCAGCAGAAGGAGGACTAGCGGACTCTACAATGAGCAGTTCTTC. Protein: CASRRRTSGLYNEQFF.

This clonotype was recorded a few times. The gene calls are TRBV10-3 and TRBJ2-2; 8 bases are a match to TRBD1. Germline loops: CDR1 ENHRY, CDR2 SYGVKD. CDR3 length: 14 residues. V shed 9 bases, J shed 3 bases, and the junction held 6 bases outside the gene matches. In DNA form, the CDR3 reads TGTGCCATAGCCAGGGGGCAGGACACCGGGGAGCTGTTTTTT. This codes for CAIARGQDTGELFF.

V and J are TRBV5-6 and TRBJ2-7; 9 bases line up with TRBD1. Germline CDR1 and CDR2: SGHDT and YYEEEE. V dropped 4 bases and J dropped 5; count of bases not matched to a gene: 4. CDR3 length: 13 amino acids. The CDR3 region has the DNA TGTGCCAGCAGCCTGGGACAGGGTGACGAGCAGTACTTC. It translates to CASSLGQGDEQYF.

The table lists this clonotype with a few counts. The CDR3 nucleotides are TGTGCCAGCAGTTTACGGAAGGGATACGGCTACACCTTC. This translates into CASSLRKGYGYTF. The J gene is TRBJ1-2, the V gene TRBV28, with D unclear. With 2 bases removed from V and 8 bases from J, the gap between germline ends came to 12 bases. Germline V CDR1 and CDR2: MDHEN, SYDVKM. This CDR3 is 13 amino acids long.

A few counts support this clonotype. V and J are TRBV2 and TRBJ2-7; tentatively, D is TRBD2 (6 bases). Germline V gene data show CDR1 as SNHLY and CDR2 as FYNNEI. The CDR3 is 14 amino acids. V lost 10 bases to trimming and J lost 2 bases, with 18 bases between them. CDR3 amino acids: CATTGSNSPYEQYF. CDR3 in DNA: TGTGCCACTACCGGGAGCAACAGCCCCTACGAGCAGTACTTC.

CDR3 loop: CASSPTTQGLREDTQYF. CDR3 nucleotides: TGTGCCAGCAGCCCTACCACACAGGGGCTTCGGGAAGATACGCAGTATTTT. The chain combines TRBV3-1 with TRBJ2-3, with 7 positions matching TRBD1. CDR3 length: 17 residues. The V gene's germline CDR1 is LGHDT and CDR2 YNNKEL (reference sequence). V lost 4 bases and J lost 5; bases outside the gene matches: 15.

The chain is built from TRBV5-1 and TRBJ1-1; unclear D gene. CDR1 and CDR2 from the germline V gene are SGHRS and YFSETQ. This CDR3 has 15 amino acids. V gave up 0 bases and J gave up 2 bases, with 11 bases separating them. The CDR3 nucleotides read TGCGCCAGCAGCTTGGAAACGCTGATAAACACTGAAGCTTTCTTT. Protein product: CASSLETLINTEAFF.

The J gene is TRBJ1-1, the V gene TRBV5-1, with 7 positions matching TRBD1. The J segment lost 1 base and the V segment lost 0 bases, leaving 6 bases of the junction unmatched. Germline values: CDR1 SGHRS, CDR2 YFSETQ. This CDR3 spans 16 amino acids. In nucleotides, the CDR3 is TGCGCCAGCAGCTTGGGGACAGGCGAAGGGAACACTGAAGCTTTCTTT. This translates into CASSLGTGEGNTEAFF.

This clonotype was found many times. The V call is TRBV29-1, the J call TRBJ2-5; TRBD2 is a possible D gene (6 bases). V was clipped by 0 bases and J by 7 bases, with 12 bases between them. CDR3 length equals 13 residues. CDR1 and CDR2 from the germline V gene are SQVTM and ANQGSEA. The CDR3 reads CSVEDGVSGTQYF. The CDR3 DNA follows: TGCAGCGTTGAAGATGGTGTTAGCGGGACCCAGTACTTC.

The chain carries TRBV7-2 and TRBJ2-3; 7 bases map to TRBD2. Germline values: CDR1 SGHTA, CDR2 FQGNSA. J lost 2 bases, V lost 5 bases, and 7 bases had no gene match. CDR3 size: 15 residues. The CDR3 is CASSIKRGPTDTQYF. The CDR3 DNA is TGTGCCAGCAGCATAAAGCGGGGACCCACAGATACGCAGTATTTT.

The V call is TRBV7-6, the J call TRBJ2-7; the D gene could be TRBD1 or TRBD2 (5 bases each). Germline V gene sequence: CDR1 SGHVS, CDR2 FNYEAQ. This CDR3 is built from 15 residues. The V and J ends lost 4 bases and 5 bases respectively, with 18 bases between them. The CDR3 bases are TGTGCCAGCAGCTCATGGGACCCCCTCGATAACGAGCAGTACTTC. It yields the protein CASSSWDPLDNEQYF.

This sequence joins TRBV20-1 and TRBJ2-7; D ambiguous. V dropped 3 bases and J dropped 0 bases, with 12 bases sitting between them. The CDR3 totals 14 residues. The germline V gene has CDR1 DFQATT and CDR2 SNEGSKA (reference sequence). The chain's CDR3 is CSASLGRVSYEQYF. The CDR3 bases are TGCAGTGCTAGTCTAGGTAGGGTCTCCTACGAGCAGTACTTC.

The CDR3 sequence: CASSTTPRTRLTSSTDTQYF. Here the CDR3 DNA reads TGCGCCAGCAGCACTACCCCTCGGACCAGACTAACGTCTAGCACAGATACGCAGTATTTT. The chain joins TRBV5-1 to TRBJ2-3, with D perhaps TRBD2 (5 bases). V lost 4 bases and J 0 bases, leaving 27 bases between the germline ends. CDR3 size: 20 residues. Germline loops: CDR1 SGHRS, CDR2 YFSETQ. Full variable domain (missing parts from reference TRBV5-1 and TRBJ2-3): KAGVTQTPRYLIKTRGQQVTLSCSPISGHRSVSWYQQTPGQGLQFLFEYFSETQRNKGNFPGRFSGRQFSNSRSEMNVSTLELGDSALYLCASSTTPRTRLTSSTDTQYFGPGTRLTVL.

This clonotype was seen a handful of times. The chain recombines TRBV20-1 with TRBJ2-3; D remains ambiguous. Germline CDR1 and CDR2: DFQATT and SNEGSKA (reference sequence). V lost 2 bases to trimming and J lost 2 bases, with 8 bases between them. The CDR3 contains 13 residues. CDR3 amino acids: CSARSAVTDTQYF. The CDR3 region has the DNA TGCAGTGCTAGATCCGCGGTCACAGATACGCAGTATTTT.

This chain joins TRBV2 and TRBJ2-3; TRBD2 aligns across 9 bases. V lost 6 bases and J lost 9; bases outside the gene matches: 7. The germline gives CDR1 SNHLY, CDR2 FYNNEI. This CDR3 contains 13 residues. DNA for the CDR3: TGTGCCAGCAGAATCGACAGCGGGAGGACGCAGTATTTT. Residues: CASRIDSGRTQYF.

The table lists this clonotype with a few counts. The rearrangement uses TRBV12-3 or TRBV12-4 and TRBJ1-1, with 8 bases aligning to TRBD1. V dropped 5 bases and J dropped 6; count of bases not matched to a gene: 11. The CDR3 runs 15 residues. Here the CDR3 reads CASSPGTGWSPEAFF. DNA for the CDR3: TGTGCCAGCAGTCCTGGGACAGGTTGGAGTCCTGAAGCTTTCTTT.

This chain connects TRBV4-2 to TRBJ1-4; tentative D call: TRBD1 (6 bases). Looked up from germline, CDR1 is LGHNA and CDR2 is YNFKEQ. V was shortened by 0 bases and J by 6 bases, with 11 bases between the two germline ends. The CDR3 totals 15 residues. CDR3: CASSQDRGPDEKLFF. The CDR3 coding sequence is TGTGCCAGCAGCCAAGATCGGGGGCCTGATGAAAAACTGTTTTTT.

This clonotype was detected many times. The chain recombines TRBV7-2 with TRBJ2-7; D ambiguous. This CDR3 spans 14 amino acids. Trimming removed 1 base at V and 7 bases at J, with 14 bases between. The germline gives CDR1 SGHTA, CDR2 FQGNSA. The CDR3: CASSLDPYLREQYF. The DNA of the CDR3 is TGTGCCAGCAGCTTAGACCCTTATCTTAGGGAGCAGTACTTC.

The V and J genes are TRBV20-1 and TRBJ2-3; TRBD1 is a possible D gene (6 bases). Germline V gives CDR1 DFQATT, CDR2 SNEGSKA (reference sequence). V was cut by 6 bases and J by 2 bases, with 21 bases left in between. This CDR3 spans 16 amino acids. The CDR3 sequence is CSAQPGQPAATDTQYF. DNA of the CDR3: TGCAGTGCCCAACCTGGACAGCCCGCAGCCACAGATACGCAGTATTTT.

This clonotype was counted at least ten times. The CDR3 sequence: CSASPTGNEKLFF. DNA of the CDR3: TGCAGTGCTAGCCCCACAGGGAATGAAAAACTGTTTTTT. The rearrangement uses TRBV20-1 and TRBJ1-4, with D tentatively TRBD1 (6 bases). V was pared by 3 bases and J by 5 bases, with 10 bases between. There are 13 residues in the CDR3. Germline CDR1 is DFQATT and CDR2 is SNEGSKA (reference sequence).

V usage is TRBV5-1 and J usage is TRBJ1-3; 8 bases are shared with TRBD1. CDR1 and CDR2 (germline): SGHRS, YFSETQ. The length of the CDR3 is 15 residues. Germline trimming cut 4 bases from V and 5 bases from J; bases unmatched to any gene: 8. CDR3 protein: CASSGGTGRRNTIYF. DNA of the CDR3: TGCGCCAGCAGCGGAGGGACAGGTCGTCGAAACACCATATATTTT.

V gene TRBV6-2 or TRBV6-3 combines with J gene TRBJ2-1; weak D call: TRBD1 (6 bases). The V gene lost 5 bases and the J gene lost 5 bases, with 13 bases spanning the gap. The CDR3 loop spans 14 amino acids. Germline values: CDR1 MNHEY, CDR2 SVGEGT. The CDR3 is CASSDPTGNNEQFF. In DNA form, the CDR3 reads TGTGCCAGCAGTGACCCCACAGGGAACAATGAGCAGTTCTTC.

The sample holds a few counts of this clonotype. This chain connects TRBV4-3 to TRBJ1-6, with 9 nucleotides matching TRBD1. This CDR3 is 14 amino acids long. Trimming at V came to 8 bases and at J to 7 bases, leaving 6 bases not matched to a gene. Germline V gene sequence: CDR1 LGHNA, CDR2 YSLEER. The CDR3 DNA reads TGCGCCAGCGGTCAGGACAGGGGCAATTCACCCCTCCACTTT. Translated, it gives CASGQDRGNSPLHF.

This chain joins TRBV9 and TRBJ2-5; 7 bases align to TRBD2. This CDR3 contains 15 residues. V gave up 0 bases and J gave up 3 bases; unmatched junction bases: 5. The V gene's germline CDR1 is SGDLS and CDR2 YYNGEE. In DNA, the CDR3 is TGTGCCAGCAGCGTAGCTCCAGGGACTAAAGAGACCCAGTACTTC. Amino acids: CASSVAPGTKETQYF.

The V call is TRBV12-3 or TRBV12-4, the J call TRBJ2-7; possibly TRBD1 for D (7 bases). Trimming took 3 bases from V and 7 from J, leaving 13 bases between them. The CDR3 runs 13 residues. The CDR3 protein is CASSFVSGGEQYF. The CDR3 region has the DNA TGTGCCAGCAGTTTCGTATCAGGGGGGGAGCAGTACTTC.

This clonotype has at least ten counts. The CDR3 sequence is CASSPKGTQYF. In DNA form, the CDR3 reads TGTGCCAGCAGCCCTAAGGGTACGCAGTATTTT. The chain employs TRBV7-2 and TRBJ2-3; unclear D gene. The germline V gene has CDR1 SGHTA and CDR2 FQGNSA. Between the trimmed V and J ends, which lost 5 bases and 8 bases, there was a span of 8 bases. The CDR3 runs to 11 residues.

The chain uses TRBV3-1 and TRBJ1-2; possible D gene TRBD1, 5 bases. The ends were cut back, 7 bases at V and 4 bases at J, with 28 bases in the middle. The CDR3 extends over 18 amino acids. From germline, CDR1 is LGHDT and CDR2 YNNKEL (reference sequence). The CDR3 loop reads CASTNAPPGSDRSYGYTF. CDR3 coding DNA: TGTGCCAGCACCAATGCTCCGCCTGGCAGCGACAGATCCTATGGCTACACCTTC.

The sample holds many counts of this clonotype. This sequence joins TRBV15 and TRBJ2-5; 9 positions match TRBD2. The V gene's germline CDR1 is LNHNV and CDR2 YYDKDF (reference sequence). The CDR3 has 15 residues. Unmatched junction bases numbered 7, after V lost 4 bases and J lost 4 bases. In DNA form, the CDR3 reads TGTGCCACCAGCAAAGAAGTAGCGGGAGTAGAGACCCAGTACTTC. Amino acids: CATSKEVAGVETQYF.

In its sample, this clonotype was seen many times. The chain recombines TRBV5-1 with TRBJ2-3; 8 bases align to TRBD2. Germline assignment: CDR1 SGHRS and CDR2 YFSETQ. The CDR3 has 16 residues. V lost 0 bases and J lost 3; bases outside the gene matches: 6. The CDR3 is CASSLAGLEVTDTQYF. The CDR3 DNA reads as TGCGCCAGCAGCTTGGCGGGACTAGAAGTAACAGATACGCAGTATTTT. Using reference TRBV5-1 and TRBJ2-3 for the parts outside the CDR3, the full variable domain is KAGVTQTPRYLIKTRGQQVTLSCSPISGHRSVSWYQQTPGQGLQFLFEYFSETQRNKGNFPGRFSGRQFSNSRSEMNVSTLELGDSALYLCASSLAGLEVTDTQYFGPGTRLTVL.

This clonotype turned up a few times. V and J are TRBV9 and TRBJ2-7; the D gene is possibly TRBD1 (5 bases). Trimming left V 3 bases short and J 5 bases short, with 12 bases between. Per germline, CDR1 SGDLS and CDR2 YYNGEE. CDR3 length equals 13 residues. The CDR3, as DNA: TGTGCCAGCAGCGCAGGGCCCGTCCACGAGCAGTACTTC. It specifies CASSAGPVHEQYF.